This T cell receptor (beta chain) was observed in a study of T cell responses to AZD1222 COVID-19 vaccine. Whole-study findings and limits: Reportedly, close to half of spike-specific TCRs are directed against unmutated variant regions.

This CDR3 has 14 amino acids. The V and J ends lost 5 bases and 3 bases respectively, with 8 bases between them. CDR1 SEHNR and CDR2 FQNEAQ come from the germline V gene (reference sequence). Notes on this clone: Antigen unknown.

The method was immunoSEQ multiplex PCR; TCRdb's version includes in-frame clones alone and lacks a portion of them. The repertoire has some 100,000 clones, around 93% of them found once; the top ten carry around 7.5%. The chain carries TRBV7-9 and TRBJ2-6, with TRBD1 as a possible D gene (5 bases). Sequenced here: peripheral blood, sampled on day 0 of AZD1222 vaccination. The clonotype originates from an adult in good health. This chain's CDR3 is CASSLGVGANVLTF. The CDR3 bases are TGTGCCAGCAGCCTAGGGGTTGGGGCCAACGTCCTGACTTTC.